This passage covers 21 T cell receptor beta chains from one sample sequenced in a study of T cell repertoires in cytomegalovirus infection. TCRdb processed the reads anew with MiXCR; each CDR3 protein has one entry. The repertoire holds approximately 730,000 distinct CDR3 sequences, 29% seen once, with about an eighth in the top ten. For these receptors, no antigen is known. The sequences come from cultured CD8+ T cells from PBMCs, collected from culture after CMV antigen stimulation. These receptors were collected from a human donor in good health (CMV status not recorded). Some clones in this sample may be carry-over from other donors' samples.

The chain carries TRBV27 and TRBJ2-4; 9 bases agree with TRBD1. This CDR3 region has 18 residues. V lost 5 bases to trimming and J lost 6 bases; unmatched junction nucleotides: 17. The germline V gene has CDR1 MNHEY and CDR2 SMNVEV (reference sequence). The CDR3 sequence is CASSQFGPGTGTSNIQYF. CDR3 sequence (DNA): TGTGCCAGCAGTCAGTTTGGACCCGGGACAGGGACCTCAAACATTCAGTACTTC.

This clonotype was seen only once. CDR3 residues: CASSFDGGYTF. The CDR3 DNA follows: TGTGCCAGCAGCTTTGACGGAGGCTACACCTTC. The rearrangement joins TRBV3-1 to TRBJ1-2; D ambiguous. The CDR3 is 11 amino acids. Per the germline V gene, CDR1 is LGHDT and CDR2 is YNNKEL (reference sequence). V dropped 5 bases and J dropped 8 bases, with 9 bases sitting between them.

There are a few counts of this clonotype. V and J are TRBV13 and TRBJ1-6; D possibly corresponds to TRBD1 (5 bases). Per germline, CDR1 PRHDT and CDR2 FYEKMQ (reference sequence). CDR3 size: 13 residues. The V gene lost 5 bases and the J gene lost 7 bases, with 9 bases spanning the gap. This chain's CDR3 is CASSDRGNSPLHF. The CDR3 nucleotides are TGTGCCAGCAGCGATCGGGGCAATTCACCCCTCCACTTT.

This clonotype was detected only a few times. Germline is not matched at one junction end, which may reflect a read error. This chain joins TRBV12-3 or TRBV12-4 and TRBJ2-7; D is perhaps TRBD2 (5 bases). CDR3 length equals 12 residues. The CDR3 region is CASSSPMGPGDF. The CDR3 coding sequence is TGTGCCAGCAGTTCGCCAATGGGTCCCGGGGACTTC.

This chain connects TRBV12-3 or TRBV12-4 to TRBJ2-3; 10 nucleotides agree with TRBD2. The CDR3 extends over 16 amino acids. With 3 bases clipped from V and 5 bases from J, the junction kept 8 bases outside the gene matches. The CDR3 protein is CASSFVLAGEKDTQYF. The CDR3 DNA reads as TGTGCCAGCAGTTTTGTCCTAGCGGGGGAGAAAGATACGCAGTATTTT.

The gene calls are TRBV4-3 and TRBJ1-4; TRBD1 matches at 8 bases. The germline V gene encodes CDR1 LGHNA and CDR2 YSLEER. The trim removed 3 bases at V and 8 bases at J, leaving 8 bases unmatched. CDR3 length equals 15 residues. CDR3 region: CASSQETGAGEKLFF. CDR3 DNA: TGCGCCAGCAGCCAGGAGACAGGGGCGGGGGAAAAACTGTTTTTT.

This chain connects TRBV2 to TRBJ2-7, with 10 bases lining up with TRBD1. The trim removed 6 bases at V and 2 bases at J, leaving 7 bases unmatched. CDR1 SNHLY and CDR2 FYNNEI come from the germline V gene. This CDR3 region has 15 residues. CDR3 nucleotides: TGTGCCAGCAGCGAGGGACAGGGGACGGCCTACGAGCAGTACGTC. Its translation: CASSEGQGTAYEQYV.

This chain links TRBV4-1 with TRBJ2-1; D perhaps matches TRBD2 (6 bases). From germline, CDR1 is MGHRA and CDR2 YSYEKL. The germline V and J ends were trimmed by 0 bases and 4 bases, with 16 bases remaining between them. This CDR3 is 17 amino acids long. The CDR3 nucleotides read TGCGCCAGCAGCCAAGATCTGAAGGCGGGGAGTTACAATGAGCAGTTCTTC. Residues: CASSQDLKAGSYNEQFF.

Many counts were recorded for this clonotype. The V gene is TRBV7-6, the J gene TRBJ2-7, with D possibly TRBD2 on 6 matching bases. CDR3 length equals 15 residues. Trimming took 1 base from V and 3 from J, leaving 13 bases between them. CDR1 SGHVS and CDR2 FNYEAQ come from the germline V gene. The DNA of the CDR3 is TGTGCCAGCAGCTTAGGACTAGGCGGTAACTACGAGCAGTACTTC. Amino acids: CASSLGLGGNYEQYF.

The CDR3 is CASSEKFGYTEAFF. DNA of the CDR3: TGTGCCAGCAGTGAAAAGTTCGGGTACACTGAAGCTTTCTTT. The J gene is TRBJ1-1, the V gene TRBV6-1; unclear D gene. There are 14 residues in the CDR3. Germline V CDR1 and CDR2: MNHNS, SASEGT. Trimming cost V 2 bases and J 3 bases, with 10 bases left between them.

This chain links TRBV27 with TRBJ1-2; D not certain. In germline, CDR1 is MNHEY, CDR2 SMNVEV (reference sequence). This CDR3 contains 13 residues. V lost 5 bases and J lost 4, with 11 bases in between. The CDR3 sequence is CASSPLSRYGYTF. As DNA, the CDR3 is TGTGCCAGCAGTCCCCTTAGCCGCTATGGCTACACCTTC.

The rearrangement joins TRBV6-2 or TRBV6-3 to TRBJ1-2; D not resolved. Trimming took 5 bases from V and 2 from J, leaving 18 bases between them. CDR1 is MNHEY and CDR2 is SVGEGT in the germline V gene. The CDR3 has 16 residues. The CDR3 DNA reads TGTGCCAGCAGTCTGGACCCTTCGGAAGCAAACTATGGCTACACCTTC. This translates into CASSLDPSEANYGYTF.

The chain carries TRBV28 and TRBJ2-3; no clear D gene. CDR3 length equals 13 residues. Germline CDR1 reads MDHEN; CDR2 reads SYDVKM. V lost 5 bases and J 5 bases, leaving 11 bases between the germline ends. The CDR3 spells CASSPTREDTQYF. Here the CDR3 DNA reads TGTGCCAGCAGTCCAACGAGAGAAGATACGCAGTATTTT.

This clonotype occurred a few times. The rearrangement joins TRBV20-1 to TRBJ2-1; 10 bases align to TRBD2. Germline CDR1 DFQATT, CDR2 SNEGSKA (reference sequence). After removal of 3 bases from V and 8 bases from J, the junction contained 13 bases not matched to a gene. This CDR3 has 16 residues. CDR3: CSARGVKAGGPYEQFF. In nucleotides, the CDR3 is TGCAGTGCTAGGGGGGTTAAAGCGGGGGGGCCGTATGAGCAGTTCTTC.

The chain uses TRBV7-6 and TRBJ1-2, with D unresolved. The CDR3 contains 13 residues. Germline V CDR1 and CDR2: SGHVS, FNYEAQ. V lost 2 bases to trimming and J lost 8 bases, with 12 bases between them. CDR3 residues: CASSLPLPGGYTF. The CDR3 DNA reads TGTGCCAGCAGCTTACCCTTACCGGGGGGCTACACCTTC.

This chain uses TRBV20-1 with TRBJ1-2; D is unresolved. V dropped 0 bases and J dropped 7 bases, with 6 bases sitting between them. The CDR3 has 11 amino acids. Germline assignment: CDR1 DFQATT and CDR2 SNEGSKA (reference sequence). CDR3 protein: CSARDSGGYTF. CDR3 nucleotides: TGCAGTGCTAGAGATTCCGGTGGCTACACCTTC.

The chain uses TRBV5-4 and TRBJ2-5; no reliable D call. There are 13 residues in the CDR3. Between the trimmed V and J ends, which lost 0 bases and 1 base, there was a span of 4 bases. Germline CDR1 is SGHNT and CDR2 is YYREEE (reference sequence). The chain's CDR3 is CASSLVIQETQYF. CDR3 sequence (DNA): TGTGCCAGCAGCTTGGTCATCCAAGAGACCCAGTACTTC.

This chain uses TRBV7-6 with TRBJ2-3, with D possibly called TRBD1 or TRBD2 (5 bases each). This CDR3 has 17 amino acids. V was pared by 8 bases and J by 2 bases, with 23 bases between. The germline V gene encodes CDR1 SGHVS and CDR2 FNYEAQ. The CDR3 nucleotides are TGTGCCAGCCCCCAATGGGACCCTACCCTTTACACAGATACGCAGTATTTT. The encoded protein is CASPQWDPTLYTDTQYF.

The chain has TRBV4-1 and TRBJ1-4; a possible D gene is TRBD1 (5 bases). Trimming pared 3 bases from V and 2 bases from J, leaving 13 bases between. CDR1 and CDR2 from the germline V gene are MGHRA and YSYEKL. This CDR3 is 16 amino acids long. The CDR3 DNA follows: TGCGCCAGCAGCCAGTCCAGGGTTCGCACTAATGAAAAACTGTTTTTT. Amino acids: CASSQSRVRTNEKLFF.

This clonotype was counted between two and nine times. The J gene is TRBJ2-7, the V gene TRBV11-3, with D possibly being TRBD1 (6 bases). In germline, CDR1 is SGHNT, CDR2 YENEEA. V lost 0 bases and J lost 4, with 19 bases in between. This CDR3 has 17 residues. The CDR3 nucleotides are TGTGCCAGCAGCTTAGAAGGATTGTGGGGGCCGGGGTACGAGCAGTACGTC. This translates into CASSLEGLWGPGYEQYV.

Concerning this clonotype: The conserved phenylalanine or tryptophan normally closing the CDR3 is absent here, so this likely arose from a read error. V is TRBV27 and J is TRBJ1-6; tentatively, D is TRBD1 (5 bases). V was pared by 5 bases and J by 8 bases, with 19 bases between. Germline loops: CDR1 MNHEY, CDR2 SMNVEV (reference sequence). This CDR3 region has 16 residues. This CDR3 is CASSPQGAVPDSPLHL. In DNA, the CDR3 is TGTGCCAGCAGTCCCCAGGGTGCGGTCCCGGATTCACCCCTCCACCTT.